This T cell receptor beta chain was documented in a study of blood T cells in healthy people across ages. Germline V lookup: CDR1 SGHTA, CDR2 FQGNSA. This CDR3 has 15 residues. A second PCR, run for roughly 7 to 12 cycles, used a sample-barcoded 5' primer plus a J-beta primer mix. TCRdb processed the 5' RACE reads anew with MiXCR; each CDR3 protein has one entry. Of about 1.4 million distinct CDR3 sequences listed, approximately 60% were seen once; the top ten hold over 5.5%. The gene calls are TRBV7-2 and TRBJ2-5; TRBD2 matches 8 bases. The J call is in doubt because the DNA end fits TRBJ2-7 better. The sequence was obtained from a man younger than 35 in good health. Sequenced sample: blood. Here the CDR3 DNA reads TGTGCCAGCAGCCCTCAAGCGGGAGTAGTCCACGAGCAGTACTTC. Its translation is CASSPQAGVVHEQYF.